The source of this T cell receptor (beta chain) is a study of blood T cell repertoires in COVID-19. For the study at large: The study drew acute and convalescent COVID-19 samples from the United States, Italy and Spain. Sources were T cells, B-cell-depleted T cells, or PBMCs; the material itself was cDNA or gDNA.

Methods used by the authors: Using reference gene primer amplification, nucleated cell counts were estimated. Assay used: immunoSEQ multiplex PCR; TCRdb lists only in-frame clones, some missing. That table supplies the V and J calls and clone size; D and trimming were determined from the DNA. The sample records 130,000 to 150,000 clones, roughly 89% being singletons. Trimming took off 4 bases at V and 6 bases at J, with 10 bases between the two ends. The CDR3 has 12 residues. Germline CDR1 LGHDT, CDR2 YNNKEL (reference sequence). The genes are TRBV3-1 (or the pseudogene TRBV3-2) and TRBJ2-7; D is unclear. The origin of this receptor is a woman aged 45-65 years with acute or convalescent COVID-19. Input material: peripheral blood. CDR3 in DNA: TGTGCCAGCAGCCCTTCGAGCCTCGAGCAGTACTTC. Encoded protein: CASSPSSLEQYF.